These 9 T cell receptor beta chains originate from one sample sequenced in a study of human T cells and chemical hapten exposure. Documented time point: pre-sensitization, week 0. This sample's treatment: therapeutic diphenylcyclopropenone sensitization with weekly scalp DPC. TCRdb re-called the RACE reads with MiXCR, one entry per CDR3 protein. The sample shows about 350,000 distinct CDR3 sequences, 5.5% of them seen only once. The specimen was whole blood, collected in connection with sensitization to the hapten diphenylcyclopropenone (DPC). The receptors were gathered from a woman between 18 and 29 years old with alopecia areata. Some clones in this sample may be carry-over from other donors' samples.

This clonotype was detected a few times. The chain links TRBV10-3 to TRBJ1-1; 9 bases align to TRBD1. This CDR3 has 18 amino acids. CDR1 ENHRY and CDR2 SYGVKD come from the germline V gene. Trimming removed 4 bases from V and 3 bases from J; junction bases left unmatched: 15. The CDR3 loop reads CAISGGTGRGKRDTEAFF. The DNA of the CDR3 is TGTGCCATCAGTGGGGGGACAGGGAGAGGTAAACGGGACACTGAAGCTTTCTTT.

This clonotype occurred many times. A read error may account for a junction end that differs from germline. V is TRBV11-2 and J is TRBJ2-1, with D unclear. Germline loops: CDR1 SGHAT, CDR2 FQNNGV. This CDR3 comprises 11 residues. CDR3 in amino acids: CASSLGNEQFF. The CDR3 nucleotides are TGCGCCAGCAGCTTGGGGAATGAGCAGTTCTTC.

There are many counts of this clonotype. This sequence joins TRBV20-1 and TRBJ1-1, with 7 bases that match TRBD1. The V and J ends lost 5 bases and 3 bases, in that order; junction bases with no gene match: 9. There are 14 residues in the CDR3. Germline V gives CDR1 DFQATT, CDR2 SNEGSKA (reference sequence). The CDR3 nucleotides read TGCAGTGCTTTATTAGGGGGCAAAGACACTGAAGCTTTCTTT. It is translated as CSALLGGKDTEAFF.

This clonotype was recorded at least ten times. The chain couples TRBV7-9 to TRBJ1-2, with D possibly matching TRBD1 (6 bases). This CDR3 has 15 residues. CDR1 is SEHNR and CDR2 is FQNEAQ in the germline V gene (reference sequence). Trimming removed 3 bases from V and 1 base from J, with 12 bases in between. As DNA, the CDR3 is TGTGCCAGCAGCTTGGGGGACACTGGTAACTATGGCTACACCTTC. Its protein product is CASSLGDTGNYGYTF. Supplemented by reference TRBV7-9 and TRBJ1-2, the full variable domain reads DTGVSQNPRHKITKRGQNVTFRCDPISEHNRLYWYRQTLGQGPEFLTYFQNEAQLEKSRLLSDRFSAERPKGSFSTLEIQRTEQGDSAMYLCASSLGDTGNYGYTFGSGTRLTVV.

The chain combines TRBV3-1 with TRBJ2-3; D call uncertain. V was pared by 6 bases and J by 5 bases, with 15 bases between. The CDR3 contains 14 residues. Germline V CDR1 and CDR2: LGHDT, YNNKEL (reference sequence). The CDR3 nucleotides read TGTGCCAGCAGTCTAGGTGTTTTGATAGATACGCAGTATTTT. Translating it yields CASSLGVLIDTQYF.

The rearrangement links TRBV5-1 to TRBJ1-4, with D hard to call. The V end was cut by 3 bases, the J end by 6 bases, with 12 bases between. The germline V gene has CDR1 SGHRS and CDR2 YFSETQ. The CDR3 loop spans 14 amino acids. CDR3 region: CASSSGSTDEKLFF. CDR3 DNA: TGCGCCAGCAGCTCCGGGAGCACCGATGAAAAACTGTTTTTT.

At least ten counts were recorded for this clonotype. The V gene is TRBV20-1, the J gene TRBJ2-3, with D perhaps TRBD2 (6 bases). CDR3 length: 11 residues. V lost 0 bases, J lost 9 bases, and 7 bases lay in between. The germline CDR1 and CDR2 sequences are DFQATT and SNEGSKA (reference sequence). The CDR3 spells CSAREDYTQYF. The CDR3 DNA follows: TGCAGTGCTAGAGAGGACTACACGCAGTATTTT.

This chain links TRBV11-3 with TRBJ2-3; D is ambiguous. The CDR3 has 14 amino acids. Germline lookup yields CDR1 SGHNT and CDR2 YENEEA. V was cut by 3 bases and J by 1 base, with 8 bases left in between. Here the CDR3 DNA reads TGTGCCAGCAGCTTTGCGAGAGGCACAGATACGCAGTATTTT. Its translation: CASSFARGTDTQYF.

This clonotype has at least ten counts. The rearrangement joins TRBV20-1 to TRBJ2-7; no definite D call. CDR3 length: 13 amino acids. V was pared by 3 bases and J by 1 base, with 10 bases between. Germline values: CDR1 DFQATT, CDR2 SNEGSKA (reference sequence). This CDR3 is CSAREVGSYEQYF. CDR3 DNA: TGCAGTGCTAGGGAAGTGGGGTCCTACGAGCAGTACTTC.